Following are 28 T cell receptor beta chains from one sample sequenced in a study of cytomegalovirus exposure and HLA in healthy donors. Primers: 60 Vbeta forward and 13 Jbeta reverse. Clones were read by immunoSEQ multiplex PCR, and TCRdb kept only the in-frame ones, dropping some. The table records 150,000 to 200,000 clones, roughly 79% of them present only once. Sequencing input: PBMCs. These TCRs come from a woman aged 40 to 50 in good health and CMV-seronegative.

The chain couples TRBV9 to TRBJ1-5; no definite D call. Germline CDR1 is SGDLS and CDR2 is YYNGEE. The CDR3 runs to 15 residues. The ends were cut back, 0 bases at V and 7 bases at J, with 14 bases in the middle. CDR3 DNA: TGTGCCAGCAGCGTAGGAACCGGGTTGAAACAGCCCCAGCATTTT. Encoded protein: CASSVGTGLKQPQHF. Complete variable domain (other parts from reference TRBV9 and TRBJ1-5): DSGVTQTPKHLITATGQRVTLRCSPRSGDLSVYWYQQSLDQGLQFLIQYYNGEERAKGNILERFSAQQFPDLHSELNLSSLELGDSALYFCASSVGTGLKQPQHFGDGTRLSIL.

This chain uses TRBV30 with TRBJ1-2, with D unresolved. V gave up 2 bases and J gave up 2 bases, with 6 bases separating them. The CDR3 is made up of 12 amino acids. The V gene's germline CDR1 is GTSNPN and CDR2 SVGIG (reference sequence). The CDR3 here is CAWSRGNYGYTF. The CDR3 DNA is TGTGCCTGGAGTAGAGGGAACTATGGCTACACCTTC.

The chain recombines TRBV5-1 with TRBJ2-1; TRBD2 might be the D (5 bases). CDR1 and CDR2 from the germline V gene are SGHRS and YFSETQ. CDR3 length equals 16 residues. V was shortened by 0 bases and J by 0 bases, with 10 bases between the two germline ends. In DNA, the CDR3 is TGCGCCAGCAGCTTGGACGGGGATATCTCCTACAATGAGCAGTTCTTC. This codes for CASSLDGDISYNEQFF. The variable domain in full, with the rest retrieved from reference TRBV5-1 and TRBJ2-1, is KAGVTQTPRYLIKTRGQQVTLSCSPISGHRSVSWYQQTPGQGLQFLFEYFSETQRNKGNFPGRFSGRQFSNSRSEMNVSTLELGDSALYLCASSLDGDISYNEQFFGPGTRLTVL.

V usage is TRBV7-9 and J usage is TRBJ1-2; maybe TRBD1 (6 bases). V lost 6 bases, J lost 6 bases, and 14 bases lay in between. This CDR3 contains 13 residues. CDR1 and CDR2 (germline): SEHNR, FQNEAQ (reference sequence). The CDR3 sequence: CASSLRDTDGYTF. CDR3 nucleotide sequence: TGTGCCAGCAGTTTGAGGGACACTGATGGCTACACCTTC.

V and J are TRBV18 and TRBJ1-1, with D uncertain. This CDR3 contains 13 residues. Trimming removed 3 bases from V and 3 bases from J, with 8 bases in between. The germline V gene has CDR1 KGHSH and CDR2 LQKENI. CDR3 coding DNA: TGTGCCAGCTCACCGGCCGAGGACACTGAAGCTTTCTTT. Translating it yields CASSPAEDTEAFF.

The CDR3, as DNA: TGTGCCAGCAGCCCAGGGATGACGGACACTGAAGCTTTCTTT. It specifies CASSPGMTDTEAFF. The chain links TRBV7-9 to TRBJ1-1, with D possibly being TRBD1 (5 bases). Trimming took off 5 bases at V and 3 bases at J, with 13 bases between the two ends. This CDR3 is built from 14 residues. Germline loops: CDR1 SEHNR, CDR2 FQNEAQ (reference sequence).

In this sample, this clone turned up once. This chain connects TRBV6-6 to TRBJ2-4; 9 nucleotides line up with TRBD2. J gave up 1 base and V 6 bases, and 7 bases lay outside the gene matches. The CDR3 runs to 16 residues. Germline V gives CDR1 MNHNY, CDR2 SVGAGI (reference sequence). CDR3 DNA: TGTGCCAGCAGAGGCGGACTAGCGATGGCCAAAAACATTCAGTACTTC. Its protein product is CASRGGLAMAKNIQYF.

The chain uses TRBV5-1 and TRBJ1-1; D not certain. The CDR3 extends over 12 amino acids. From germline, CDR1 is SGHRS and CDR2 YFSETQ. Trimming removed 1 base at V and 7 bases at J, with 8 bases between. CDR3 region: CASSLYELEAFF. As DNA, the CDR3 is TGCGCCAGCAGCTTGTACGAACTTGAAGCTTTCTTT.

The rearrangement joins TRBV28 to TRBJ2-7, with 7 nucleotides matching TRBD1. There are 14 residues in the CDR3. Germline lookup yields CDR1 MDHEN and CDR2 SYDVKM. With V trimmed by 3 bases and J by 4 bases, 6 bases remained unmatched. The CDR3 coding sequence is TGTGCCAGCAGTTTCTCGGTCAGGGGGTACGAGCAGTACTTC. Translating gives CASSFSVRGYEQYF.

This clone was counted a single time. This chain connects TRBV30 to TRBJ2-5, with 7 bases identical to TRBD2. Trimming cost V 4 bases and J 6 bases; bases outside gene matches: 11. The CDR3 is made up of 14 amino acids. Per germline, CDR1 GTSNPN and CDR2 SVGIG (reference sequence). CDR3 nucleotide sequence: TGTGCCTGGAATCGGGGACTATTCCCTCAGACCCAGTACTTC. Its translation: CAWNRGLFPQTQYF.

This clone was seen more than once but under ten times. V usage is TRBV29-1 and J usage is TRBJ1-2; TRBD1 agrees at 9 bases. CDR1 and CDR2 (germline): SQVTM, ANQGSEA. J was trimmed by 7 bases and V by 7 bases; bases with no gene match: 10. CDR3 size: 13 residues. CDR3 sequence: CSAQPGQGGGYTF. The CDR3 DNA follows: TGCAGCGCCCAACCGGGACAGGGAGGTGGCTACACCTTC.

J is TRBJ1-4 and V is TRBV7-2; the D gene is possibly TRBD1 (6 bases). This CDR3 has 15 amino acids. With 4 bases removed from V and 5 bases from J, the gap between germline ends came to 14 bases. Germline CDR1 SGHTA, CDR2 FQGNSA. This chain's CDR3 is CASSSRGGRNEKLFF. DNA of the CDR3: TGTGCCAGCAGCTCAAGGGGGGGTAGAAATGAAAAACTGTTTTTT.

The V call is TRBV9, the J call TRBJ2-3; D remains unclear. This CDR3 comprises 15 residues. The V gene's germline CDR1 is SGDLS and CDR2 YYNGEE. Trimming removed 4 bases from V and 1 base from J, with 13 bases in between. Here the CDR3 reads CASSPRLVGTDTQYF. CDR3 sequence (DNA): TGTGCCAGCAGCCCACGACTCGTCGGCACAGATACGCAGTATTTT.

About this clone: Different DNA sequences within this sample yield the same CDR3. This chain connects TRBV5-5 to TRBJ1-1; D remains ambiguous. There are 13 residues in the CDR3. Germline CDR1 is SGHKS and CDR2 is YYEKEE (reference sequence). V was pared by 0 bases and J by 4 bases, with 7 bases between. CDR3: CASSLGGGTEAFF. The DNA for the CDR3 is TGTGCCAGCAGCTTGGGCGGAGGCACTGAAGCTTTCTTT.

The J gene is TRBJ2-1, the V gene TRBV5-1, with 9 bases aligning to TRBD2. V trimming: 1 base; J trimming: 4 bases; junction bases outside the gene matches: 6. CDR3 length: 16 amino acids. CDR1 SGHRS and CDR2 YFSETQ come from the germline V gene. This CDR3 reads CASSLWTSETYNEQFF. The CDR3 nucleotides are TGCGCCAGCAGCTTGTGGACTAGCGAGACTTACAATGAGCAGTTCTTC.

In this sample, this clone turned up once. V is TRBV29-1 and J is TRBJ2-2; 12 bases agree with TRBD2. Trimming removed 6 bases from V and 1 base from J; junction bases left unmatched: 6. The germline V gene encodes CDR1 SQVTM and CDR2 ANQGSEA. The CDR3 consists of 16 residues. CDR3 in DNA: TGCAGCGTGACCCGGACTAGCGGGAAGAACACCGGGGAGCTGTTTTTT. Translating gives CSVTRTSGKNTGELFF.

This clone was seen once. The chain is built from TRBV30 and TRBJ2-7, with 8 nucleotides matching TRBD2. This CDR3 spans 14 amino acids. V shed 3 bases and J 3 bases; nucleotides not matched to a gene: 7. Germline-derived CDR1 and CDR2 are GTSNPN and SVGIG (reference sequence). Here the CDR3 reads CAWRTAGVGYEQYF. DNA for the CDR3: TGTGCCTGGAGAACAGCGGGAGTTGGCTACGAGCAGTACTTC.

The chain couples TRBV2 to TRBJ2-5; perhaps TRBD2 as D (5 bases). V gave up 8 bases and J gave up 5 bases, with 15 bases separating them. Germline CDR1 reads SNHLY; CDR2 reads FYNNEI. This CDR3 region has 13 residues. The CDR3 loop is CASAGVVGETQYF. The CDR3 nucleotides read TGTGCCAGCGCGGGTGTAGTAGGGGAGACCCAGTACTTC.

The chain is built from TRBV19 and TRBJ1-1; 9 bases map to TRBD1. The germline V gene has CDR1 LNHDA and CDR2 SQIVND (reference sequence). This CDR3 has 16 amino acids. Unmatched junction bases numbered 13, after V lost 3 bases and J lost 8 bases. This chain's CDR3 is CASSISPDRGSQEAFF. The CDR3 DNA is TGTGCCAGTAGTATCTCCCCTGACAGGGGGTCCCAAGAAGCTTTCTTT.

This clone was seen only a few times. V gene TRBV5-1 combines with J gene TRBJ1-1; D perhaps matches TRBD1 (6 bases). The CDR3 is 18 amino acids. Trimming shortened V by 0 bases and J by 7 bases, and 25 bases separated the two germline ends. Looked up from germline, CDR1 is SGHRS and CDR2 is YFSETQ. As DNA, the CDR3 is TGCGCCAGCAGCTTGGCGGCGATGTCAGGGGAGCCGTCGGGTGAAGCTTTCTTT. Encoded protein: CASSLAAMSGEPSGEAFF.

The chain uses TRBV9 and TRBJ2-5; 9 bases are shared with TRBD2. The V segment lost 1 base and the J segment 5 bases; nucleotides outside the gene matches: 6. CDR3 length: 15 residues. Germline V gives CDR1 SGDLS, CDR2 YYNGEE. In DNA, the CDR3 is TGTGCCAGCAGCGTAAGAGCTAGCGGGACCGAGACCCAGTACTTC. The encoded protein is CASSVRASGTETQYF.

Of note for this clone: This same CDR3 is encoded by further DNA sequences in the sample. The chain is built from TRBV5-1 and TRBJ2-2; a possible D gene is TRBD2 (6 bases). From germline, CDR1 is SGHRS and CDR2 YFSETQ. The CDR3 runs 16 residues. Trimming removed 0 bases at V and 1 base at J, with 10 bases between. CDR3 residues: CASSLGVAVNTGELFF. CDR3 in DNA: TGCGCCAGCAGCTTGGGAGTAGCGGTGAACACCGGGGAGCTGTTTTTT.

The chain recombines TRBV30 with TRBJ2-5, with a tentative D call TRBD2 (6 bases). Trimming removed 1 base at V and 2 bases at J, with 17 bases between. The length of the CDR3 is 16 residues. CDR1 is GTSNPN, CDR2 SVGIG, per germline (reference sequence). CDR3: CAWSDPALGGQETQYF. CDR3 DNA: TGTGCCTGGAGTGATCCCGCTCTAGGAGGGCAAGAGACCCAGTACTTC.

The rearrangement joins TRBV15 to TRBJ2-1; TRBD2 matches at 7 bases. This CDR3 spans 17 amino acids. Germline V gene data show CDR1 as LNHNV and CDR2 as YYDKDF (reference sequence). Germline trimming cut 0 bases from V and 5 bases from J; bases unmatched to any gene: 10. The CDR3, as DNA: TGTGCCACCAGCAGAGACTCGGGAGGCGGGACTAACAATGAGCAGTTCTTC. Translation: CATSRDSGGGTNNEQFF.

This clone was seen a few times. The CDR3 DNA sequence: TGTGCCAGCAGCTTCGGACAGGGGGGAAGGGAGACCCAGTACTTC. Encoded protein: CASSFGQGGRETQYF. The rearrangement joins TRBV7-3 to TRBJ2-5; 10 bases match TRBD1. Germline assignment: CDR1 SGHTA and CDR2 FQGTGA. The ends lost 3 bases at V and 5 bases at J; junction bases unmatched: 6. The CDR3 consists of 15 residues.

This clone was observed a handful of times. One end of the junction fails to match germline, which may point to a read error. The genes are TRBV14 and TRBJ1-1; 9 nucleotides agree with TRBD1. Germline loops: CDR1 SGHDN, CDR2 FVKESK. The CDR3 is made up of 15 amino acids. The CDR3 here is CASSQDPSPGTGICF. CDR3 sequence (DNA): TGTGCCAGCAGCCAAGATCCGTCCCCCGGGACAGGGATTTGCTTT. Together with reference TRBV14 and TRBJ1-1, the CDR3 gives the full variable domain: EAGVTQFPSHSVIEKGQTVTLRCDPISGHDNLYWYRRVMGKEIKFLLHFVKESKQDESGMPNNRFLAERTGGTYSTLKVQPAELEDSGVYFCASSQDPSPGTGICFGQGTRLTVV.

The chain combines TRBV4-2 with TRBJ1-1, with D unclear. The germline V and J ends were trimmed by 4 bases and 1 base, with 10 bases remaining between them. The germline V gene encodes CDR1 LGHNA and CDR2 YNFKEQ. The CDR3 has 14 residues. The CDR3 DNA sequence: TGTGCCAGCAGCCTTCACGGAGGGAACACTGAAGCTTTCTTT. As protein: CASSLHGGNTEAFF.

The chain has TRBV30 and TRBJ1-1, with D tentatively TRBD1 (5 bases). Germline loops: CDR1 GTSNPN, CDR2 SVGIG (reference sequence). V shed 4 bases and J shed 7 bases, with 10 bases lying between them. The CDR3 loop spans 11 amino acids. Here the CDR3 reads CAWTGRGEAFF. The CDR3 bases are TGTGCCTGGACAGGGAGGGGTGAAGCTTTCTTT.